The sequence of this T cell receptor beta chain was determined in a study of blood T cell repertoires in COVID-19. This clone was found a few times. The germline gives CDR1 SQVTM, CDR2 ANQGSEA. This CDR3 is built from 14 residues. V gave up 7 bases and J gave up 0 bases; unmatched junction bases: 2. The table came from immunoSEQ multiplex PCR; TCRdb's copy has only in-frame clones and leaves some out. The table includes fewer than 150,000 clones, approximately 79% detected once. This TCR was sampled from a man aged 45-60 years with acute or convalescent COVID-19. The V gene is TRBV29-1, the J gene TRBJ2-1; 11 bases agree with TRBD2. Sample: peripheral blood. The CDR3 region has the DNA TGCAGCGCTGGACTAGCGGGCTCCTACAATGAGCAGTTCTTC. Its translation: CSAGLAGSYNEQFF.